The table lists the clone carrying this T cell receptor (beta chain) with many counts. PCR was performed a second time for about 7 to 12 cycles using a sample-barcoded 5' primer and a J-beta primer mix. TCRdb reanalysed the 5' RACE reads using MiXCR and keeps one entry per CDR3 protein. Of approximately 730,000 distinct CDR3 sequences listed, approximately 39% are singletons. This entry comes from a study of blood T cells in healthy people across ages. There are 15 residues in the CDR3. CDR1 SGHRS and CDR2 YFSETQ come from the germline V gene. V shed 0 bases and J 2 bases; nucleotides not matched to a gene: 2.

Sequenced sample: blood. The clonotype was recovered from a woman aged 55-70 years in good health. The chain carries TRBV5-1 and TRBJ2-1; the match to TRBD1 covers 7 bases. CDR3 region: CASSLEQGPYNEQFF. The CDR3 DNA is TGCGCCAGCAGCTTGGAACAGGGGCCCTACAATGAGCAGTTCTTC.